This T cell receptor beta chain was sequenced in a study of beta chain features in type 1 diabetes. Study results and caveats: Researchers cautioned that cDNA sequencing could over-represent cells with high TCR expression. A moderate, significant TCRB CDR3 shortening appeared in type 1 diabetes across four CD4+ subsets.

This CDR3 region has 15 residues. Germline CDR1 reads GTSNPN; CDR2 reads SVGIG (reference sequence). V dropped 1 base and J dropped 0 bases, with 7 bases sitting between them. The authors sorted CD4+ naive, central memory, regulatory and stem cell-like memory cells via CD45RO/CCR7/CD25/CD127/CD95/CD27. Expressed TCRB transcripts were sequenced because the entire RNA isolate underwent reverse transcription. This table comes from immunoSEQ multiplex PCR, and its TCRdb copy is limited to in-frame clones, with some not included. The table shows 160,000 or so clones, with around 10% occurring only once. As concerns this clone: Its antigen is as yet unknown.

The sample consisted of central memory CD4+ T cells from blood. The gene calls are TRBV30 and TRBJ2-6, with D perhaps matching TRBD1 (6 bases). The TCR sequence derives from a man aged 18 to 29 in good health. The CDR3 loop is CAWSGGHSGANVLTF. The CDR3 DNA is TGTGCCTGGAGTGGGGGGCACTCTGGGGCCAACGTCCTGACTTTC.